The source of this T cell receptor beta chain is a study of graft-versus-host responses after intestinal transplantation (dated by TCRdb to the early 2020s). Regarding the study in general: Recipients received multivisceral, liver-intestinal, or isolated intestinal transplants. Every recipient was given anti-thymocyte globulin induction, followed by about three years of maintenance tacrolimus and steroids. After intestinal transplantation, graft-versus-host and host-versus-graft alloreactive T cell clones in the graft, circulation and bone marrow were tracked using bulk TCR-beta CDR3 sequencing. Alloreactive clones were identified by sequencing pre-transplant mixed lymphocyte reaction products and comparing them with unstimulated pre-transplant donor and recipient T cells. A cohort of 20 to 25 intestinal transplant recipients, including one retransplant, was enrolled, and a few patients lacking pretransplant specimens were excluded. Donor T cell macrochimerism was defined as a peak of at least 4% donor T cells among recipient peripheral blood mononuclear cells. Rather than going through the commercial service, samples from three later patients were sequenced in-house on an Illumina MiSeq and processed with MiXCR. Overall study results and their limits: GvH clones were detected in recipient bone marrow, and some of these GvH clones were observed earlier in ileal mucosa or blood, consistent with an intestinal mucosal origin. The conclusions were limited by the relatively low number and heterogeneity of the intestinal transplant patients. Early after transplant, peak levels of circulating GvH clones were associated with declines in HvG clones. Patients with donor T cell macrochimerism had high GvH to HvG T cell clonal ratios in their allografts.

In the first month after transplant, blood samples were collected up to 4 times, and after that at least monthly when available. A note on this clone: No cognate antigen has been identified for it. There are no base qualities to consult, and no much larger clone falls within one base.

Preparation of the library involved the immunoSEQ multiplex PCR assay. High-throughput TCR-beta CDR3 sequencing of genomic DNA from most patients was performed by Adaptive Biotechnologies. The study's processing was this. TCR sequencing data for more than 15 patients were retrieved from Adaptive's ImmunoSEQ software; a few other patients were processed with MiXCR and VDJtools. CDR3 nucleotide sequences shared between donor and recipient were removed because their origin could not be assigned. Alloreactive clones required at least 2-fold expansion over unstimulated cells and minimum CFSE-low frequency of 0.002% (template counts) or 0.001% (read counts). Clones detected in sequenced pre-transplant spleen, lymph node, or MLR CFSE-low populations of the donor or recipient were defined as mappable. The cumulative frequency of alloreactive clones was calculated as a percentage of all sequences, weighted by copy number. The table comes from immuneACCESS by way of TCRdb, which keeps in-frame sequences with V and J called. Part of the clones is missing from these tables; in studies checked, under half for an unresolved V gene and the rest for unknown reasons. From that table come the V and J calls and clone size; the DNA was used to work out D and trimming. The sample records about 97,000 clones, approximately 92% of which are singletons. The ten largest clonotypes hold 15% to 20% of the sample.

The CDR1 and CDR2 encoded by the germline V gene are SQVTM and ANQGSEA. The CDR3 starts with the cysteine, ends with the phenylalanine, and has 13 residues. The CDR3 DNA has 39 bases and is translated from base 1. The germline ends are 11 bases apart after V is trimmed by 4 bases and J by 2 bases. The sequenced sample was PBMCs, obtained 450 to 480 days after intestinal transplant. The sequence joins TRBV29-1 to TRBJ2-5; a confident D gene designation cannot be given. This sequence originates from a human patient who received an intestinal transplant, so some T cells may come from the graft donor. The CDR3 region: CSVGVGSQETQYF. The DNA sequence is as follows: TGCAGCGTTGGGGTGGGGTCTCAAGAGACCCAGTACTTC.